The 23 T cell receptor beta chains presented below share a single source sample, sequenced in a study of blood T cell repertoires in COVID-19. This table comes from immunoSEQ multiplex PCR, and its TCRdb copy is limited to in-frame clones, with some not included. The sample includes tens of thousands of clones, roughly 90% of them seen just once. What was sequenced was peripheral blood. All receptors derive from a woman older than 75 with acute or convalescent COVID-19.

DNA of the CDR3: TGTGCCAGCAGCCTAATGGACGGGAAAAAACTGTTTTTT. It codes for CASSLMDGKKLFF. The chain employs TRBV27 and TRBJ1-4; D remains ambiguous. Between the trimmed V and J ends, which lost 6 bases and 9 bases, there was a span of 14 bases. CDR1 and CDR2 from the germline V gene are MNHEY and SMNVEV (reference sequence). This CDR3 is built from 13 residues.

The gene calls are TRBV5-1 and TRBJ2-7; D remains unclear. Per the germline V gene, CDR1 is SGHRS and CDR2 is YFSETQ. The CDR3 has 14 amino acids. Trimming took off 0 bases at V and 2 bases at J, with 9 bases between the two ends. CDR3 sequence reads: CASSLVAGPYEQYF. The CDR3 coding sequence is TGCGCCAGCAGCTTGGTCGCAGGTCCCTACGAGCAGTACTTC.

The CDR3 is CASGGRGTNTGELFF. CDR3 bases: TGTGCCAGCGGGGGGAGAGGCACTAACACCGGGGAGCTGTTTTTT. V and J are TRBV2 and TRBJ2-2; D may be TRBD2 (6 bases). V dropped 8 bases and J dropped 2 bases, with 15 bases sitting between them. The CDR3 runs 15 residues. CDR1 and CDR2 from the germline V gene are SNHLY and FYNNEI.

The chain joins TRBV28 to TRBJ1-1; D gene ambiguous. The CDR3 contains 13 residues. From germline, CDR1 is MDHEN and CDR2 SYDVKM. Trimming took off 3 bases at V and 1 base at J, with 6 bases between the two ends. The CDR3 here is CASSFAANTEAFF. The CDR3 DNA follows: TGTGCCAGCAGTTTTGCGGCGAACACTGAAGCTTTCTTT.

The CDR3 nucleotides read TGTGCCAGCAGCTTAGATGGGGCAGGGGCGACAAATGAGCAGTTCTTC. Amino acids: CASSLDGAGATNEQFF. V is TRBV11-3 and J is TRBJ2-1; possibly TRBD1 for D (6 bases). This CDR3 is built from 16 residues. Germline-derived CDR1 and CDR2 are SGHNT and YENEEA. V was cut by 0 bases and J by 7 bases, with 16 bases left in between.

The chain has TRBV4-1 and TRBJ2-3; TRBD1 matches at 11 bases. The germline gives CDR1 MGHRA, CDR2 YSYEKL. Trimming took 5 bases from V and 6 from J; bases not matched to a gene: 7. This CDR3 is 15 amino acids long. The CDR3 is CASSSGTGGWDTQYF. The CDR3 DNA reads as TGCGCCAGCAGCTCCGGGACAGGGGGATGGGATACGCAGTATTTT.

The CDR3, as DNA: TGCGCCAGCAAAAACCGAATCTCCAGGGGTCCTAGCACAGATACGCAGTATTTT. Its translation: CASKNRISRGPSTDTQYF. This rearrangement joins TRBV5-1 to TRBJ2-3, with D perhaps matching TRBD1 (6 bases). The CDR3 sequence is 18 residues long. CDR1 SGHRS and CDR2 YFSETQ come from the germline V gene. The germline V and J ends were trimmed by 6 bases and 0 bases, with 23 bases remaining between them.

The rearrangement joins TRBV3-1 (or the pseudogene TRBV3-2) to TRBJ1-1; D ambiguous. V was pared by 3 bases and J by 4 bases, with 6 bases between. The germline V gene has CDR1 LGHDT and CDR2 YNNKEL (reference sequence). The CDR3 spans 12 residues. In DNA, the CDR3 is TGTGCCAGCAGCCAGGGCGCCACTGAAGCTTTCTTT. As protein: CASSQGATEAFF.

Written as DNA, the CDR3 is TGCGCCAGCAGCCATGGTCGGGACACTGAAGCTTTCTTT. Protein product: CASSHGRDTEAFF. The chain combines TRBV4-3 with TRBJ1-1; D call uncertain. This CDR3 spans 13 amino acids. Per the germline V gene, CDR1 is LGHNA and CDR2 is YSLEER. Deletions cut 3 bases from V and 3 bases from J, with 8 bases between.

This rearrangement joins TRBV7-9 to TRBJ1-1; 7 positions agree with TRBD1. V dropped 1 base and J dropped 4; count of bases not matched to a gene: 6. In germline, CDR1 is SEHNR, CDR2 FQNEAQ (reference sequence). The length of the CDR3 is 15 residues. CDR3 protein: CASSLDGTAFTEAFF. The CDR3 DNA reads as TGTGCCAGCAGCTTAGATGGGACAGCCTTCACTGAAGCTTTCTTT. Complete variable domain (other parts from reference TRBV7-9 and TRBJ1-1): DTGVSQNPRHKITKRGQNVTFRCDPISEHNRLYWYRQTLGQGPEFLTYFQNEAQLEKSRLLSDRFSAERPKGSFSTLEIQRTEQGDSAMYLCASSLDGTAFTEAFFGQGTRLTVV.

This clone was picked up one time. The chain recombines TRBV3-1 (or the pseudogene TRBV3-2) with TRBJ1-2; 7 bases match TRBD1. The CDR3 has 13 residues. V shed 1 base, J shed 7 bases, and the junction held 3 bases outside the gene matches. From germline, CDR1 is LGHDT and CDR2 YNNKEL (reference sequence). The CDR3 loop is CASSQGQGVGYTF. The CDR3 bases are TGTGCCAGCAGCCAAGGACAGGGAGTTGGCTACACCTTC.

The chain links TRBV20-1 to TRBJ1-5; the D gene is possibly TRBD1 (6 bases). This CDR3 spans 11 amino acids. The germline CDR1 and CDR2 sequences are DFQATT and SNEGSKA (reference sequence). V was pared by 5 bases and J by 12 bases, with 14 bases between. The CDR3 sequence is CSALLQGLQHF. The CDR3 nucleotides read TGCAGTGCTTTGCTTCAGGGGCTCCAGCATTTT.

The J gene is TRBJ1-3, the V gene TRBV6-5, with 9 bases identical to TRBD1. This CDR3 comprises 14 residues. Germline V lookup: CDR1 MNHEY, CDR2 SVGAGI. V was pared by 6 bases and J by 0 bases, with 0 bases of the junction left unmatched. CDR3 protein: CASRGQGSGNTIYF. Here the CDR3 DNA reads TGTGCCAGCAGGGGACAGGGCTCTGGAAACACCATATATTTT.

The rearrangement joins TRBV6-5 to TRBJ1-1, with 8 bases fitting TRBD1. V lost 0 bases to trimming and J lost 1 base; unmatched junction nucleotides: 1. The V gene's germline CDR1 is MNHEY and CDR2 SVGAGI. This CDR3 spans 15 amino acids. The CDR3 is CASSYSDRANTEAFF. The CDR3 DNA reads as TGTGCCAGCAGTTACTCGGACAGGGCGAACACTGAAGCTTTCTTT.

As concerns this clone: This sample includes further DNA sequences coding for the same CDR3. This chain joins TRBV7-2 and TRBJ1-2; D is undetermined. The length of the CDR3 is 16 residues. Trimming cost V 5 bases and J 0 bases, with 16 bases left between them. In germline, CDR1 is SGHTA, CDR2 FQGNSA. The CDR3 sequence is CASSQSRQTSNYGYTF. CDR3 nucleotides: TGTGCCAGCAGCCAATCCAGGCAGACCTCTAACTATGGCTACACCTTC.

This chain connects TRBV28 to TRBJ1-6; no definite D call. Between the trimmed V and J ends, which lost 8 bases and 2 bases, there was a span of 16 bases. Germline CDR1 and CDR2: MDHEN and SYDVKM. The CDR3 is 16 amino acids. CDR3 in DNA: TGTGCCAGCCGCTCGACTGGATTTGCCTATAATTCACCCCTCCACTTT. This gives the protein CASRSTGFAYNSPLHF.

The V call is TRBV9, the J call TRBJ2-5; D uncertain. Trimming pared 3 bases from V and 0 bases from J, leaving 6 bases between. CDR3 size: 13 residues. Germline CDR1 SGDLS, CDR2 YYNGEE. The CDR3 here is CASSAQYQETQYF. Here the CDR3 DNA reads TGTGCCAGCAGCGCTCAGTACCAAGAGACCCAGTACTTC.

V is TRBV30 and J is TRBJ2-5, with TRBD2 matching 9 bases. The CDR3 runs to 15 residues. With 0 bases clipped from V and 4 bases from J, the junction kept 6 bases outside the gene matches. Germline CDR1 and CDR2: GTSNPN and SVGIG (reference sequence). Written as DNA, the CDR3 is TGTGCCTGGAGTGTTCTAGCGGGACTAGGAGAGACCCAGTACTTC. Translated, it gives CAWSVLAGLGETQYF.

The genes are TRBV7-2 and TRBJ1-5; D gene uncertain. The CDR3 consists of 13 residues. Trimming took off 1 base at V and 4 bases at J, with 5 bases between the two ends. CDR1 is SGHTA and CDR2 is FQGNSA in the germline V gene. The CDR3 region has the DNA TGTGCCAGCAGCTTAGAACTGAATCAGCCCCAGCATTTT. Protein: CASSLELNQPQHF. The full variable domain, completed using reference TRBV7-2 and TRBJ1-5, is GAGVSQSPSNKVTEKGKDVELRCDPISGHTALYWYRQSLGQGLEFLIYFQGNSAPDKSGLPSDRFSAERTGGSVSTLTIQRTQQEDSAVYLCASSLELNQPQHFGDGTRLSIL.

The DNA for the CDR3 is TGTGCCAGCAGCCAAGATATAGACAGGGGTAATCAGCCCCAGCATTTT. Translation gives CASSQDIDRGNQPQHF. The chain links TRBV4-2 to TRBJ1-5, with 8 bases that match TRBD1. The germline gives CDR1 LGHNA, CDR2 YNFKEQ. J gave up 4 bases and V 0 bases, and 5 bases lay outside the gene matches. The CDR3 covers 16 residues.

The chain recombines TRBV7-9 with TRBJ1-6; 9 nucleotides match TRBD1. This CDR3 comprises 15 residues. The ends lost 0 bases at V and 7 bases at J; junction bases unmatched: 1. Germline CDR1 is SEHNR and CDR2 is FQNEAQ (reference sequence). The CDR3 DNA is TGTGCCAGCAGCTTAGCCGGGACAGGGAATTCACCCCTCCACTTT. Translation: CASSLAGTGNSPLHF.

The J gene is TRBJ1-2, the V gene TRBV5-5; TRBD1 is a possible D gene (5 bases). Trimming left V 4 bases short and J 5 bases short, with 9 bases between. Germline V gene lookup returns CDR1 SGHKS and CDR2 YYEKEE (reference sequence). The CDR3 loop spans 12 amino acids. CDR3 amino acids: CASSLDNYGYTF. CDR3 DNA: TGTGCCAGCAGCCTGGACAATTATGGCTACACCTTC.

V usage is TRBV7-2 and J usage is TRBJ1-2; a weak D match, TRBD1 (5 bases). Germline CDR1 is SGHTA and CDR2 is FQGNSA. Trimming pared 1 base from V and 0 bases from J, leaving 12 bases between. The CDR3 has 16 residues. The CDR3 nucleotides are TGTGCCAGCAGCTTAGAATTGACAGCAACTAACTATGGCTACACCTTC. Translation: CASSLELTATNYGYTF.